What follows are 27 T cell receptor beta chains derived from one specimen sequenced in a study of T cell changes during pregnancy in multiple sclerosis. TCRdb keeps only in-frame clones here, not all; method: immunoSEQ multiplex PCR. The repertoire includes some 70,000 clones, around nine tenths of them detected once, and roughly 3.3% sits in the top ten. Sample: peripheral blood, taken after pregnancy. These receptors were taken from a female donor in good health, enrolled as a control in a pregnancy study.

The chain links TRBV28 to TRBJ2-7; D is undetermined. Germline V gene lookup returns CDR1 MDHEN and CDR2 SYDVKM. V gave up 8 bases and J gave up 1 base, with 21 bases separating them. The CDR3 is made up of 16 amino acids. The CDR3 is CASAPASRGSSYEQYF. CDR3 bases: TGTGCCAGCGCCCCGGCTAGTCGTGGTTCGTCCTACGAGCAGTACTTC.

Points on this clone: With a much larger clone just one base away, this may be a read error. V and J are TRBV6-4 and TRBJ2-3, with TRBD2 matching over 14 bases. The CDR3 is 15 residues long. V was clipped by 3 bases and J by 4 bases; unmatched bases: 0. Germline V gene sequence: CDR1 MRHNA, CDR2 SNTAGT. CDR3 loop: CASSETSGGADTQYF. CDR3 nucleotides: TGTGCCAGCAGTGAGACTAGCGGGGGGGCAGATACGCAGTATTTT.

This rearrangement joins TRBV5-4 to TRBJ2-1, with TRBD2 matching over 9 bases. The CDR3 covers 14 residues. Trimming removed 5 bases from V and 7 bases from J; junction bases left unmatched: 7. Germline loops: CDR1 SGHNT, CDR2 YYREEE (reference sequence). The CDR3 DNA reads TGTGCCAGCAGGCTGACTAGCGGAGGGAATGAGCAGTTCTTC. Its translation is CASRLTSGGNEQFF.

The CDR3 region has the DNA TGCGCCAGCAGCTGGAGACAGGGAGCCGGCACTGAAGCTTTCTTT. Its translation: CASSWRQGAGTEAFF. The J gene is TRBJ1-1, the V gene TRBV5-1, with TRBD1 matching over 7 bases. Germline V CDR1 and CDR2: SGHRS, YFSETQ. CDR3 length: 15 residues. V trimming: 3 bases; J trimming: 4 bases; junction bases outside the gene matches: 9.

There are a few counts of this clone. The chain uses TRBV28 and TRBJ2-7; TRBD1 matches 11 bases. CDR1 is MDHEN, CDR2 SYDVKM, per germline. V shed 5 bases, J shed 6 bases, and the junction held 6 bases outside the gene matches. The CDR3 loop spans 14 amino acids. Written as DNA, the CDR3 is TGTGCCAGCAGTGGTCGGGACAGGGGGGGCGAGCAGTACTTC. As protein: CASSGRDRGGEQYF.

Only one count was recorded for this clone. V is TRBV4-3 and J is TRBJ2-3; the D gene is possibly TRBD2 (5 bases). V lost 0 bases and J 2 bases, leaving 9 bases between the germline ends. The CDR3 sequence is 15 residues long. The germline gives CDR1 LGHNA, CDR2 YSLEER. CDR3 sequence reads: CASSQDDGNTDTQYF. The CDR3 DNA sequence: TGCGCCAGCAGCCAAGATGACGGGAACACAGATACGCAGTATTTT.

This chain joins TRBV2 and TRBJ2-3, with D possibly being TRBD2 (5 bases). CDR1 and CDR2 (germline): SNHLY, FYNNEI. V was cut by 8 bases and J by 0 bases, with 12 bases left in between. The CDR3 is 14 residues long. Here the CDR3 DNA reads TGTGCCAGCCTCGACCGGACTAGCACAGATACGCAGTATTTT. It yields the protein CASLDRTSTDTQYF.

The chain carries TRBV25-1 and TRBJ2-3; 8 positions agree with TRBD1. The CDR3 has 18 amino acids. J was trimmed by 0 bases and V by 3 bases; bases with no gene match: 11. Germline V gene sequence: CDR1 MGHDK, CDR2 SYGVNS. CDR3 region: CASSEPRDRLFSTDTQYF. The DNA for the CDR3 is TGTGCCAGCAGTGAGCCCCGGGACAGGCTATTTAGCACAGATACGCAGTATTTT.

The chain carries TRBV27 and TRBJ2-3; 14 bases line up with TRBD2. The CDR3 contains 16 residues. The trim removed 9 bases at V and 5 bases at J, leaving 10 bases unmatched. The V gene's germline CDR1 is MNHEY and CDR2 SMNVEV (reference sequence). CDR3 sequence reads: CASWVLGTSGGDTQYF. The CDR3 DNA follows: TGTGCCAGTTGGGTCCTCGGGACTAGCGGGGGAGATACGCAGTATTTT.

The V and J genes are TRBV15 and TRBJ2-7, with D perhaps TRBD1 (6 bases). Trimming took 5 bases from V and 1 from J, leaving 18 bases between them. The CDR3 spans 16 residues. Germline V gene lookup returns CDR1 LNHNV and CDR2 YYDKDF (reference sequence). The CDR3: CATSPLGTLRSYEQYF. As DNA, the CDR3 is TGTGCCACCAGCCCCCTCGGGACACTTAGGTCCTACGAGCAGTACTTC.

This rearrangement joins TRBV6-6 to TRBJ1-2; 7 positions match TRBD1. Germline V gene lookup returns CDR1 MNHNY and CDR2 SVGAGI (reference sequence). J gave up 4 bases and V 6 bases, and 8 bases lay outside the gene matches. This CDR3 is built from 14 residues. The chain's CDR3 is CASSISTGIYGYTF. Here the CDR3 DNA reads TGTGCCAGCAGCATTTCGACAGGGATCTATGGCTACACCTTC.

The chain employs TRBV6-5 and TRBJ1-2; 8 positions match TRBD1. Per germline, CDR1 MNHEY and CDR2 SVGAGI. This CDR3 contains 13 residues. Germline trimming cut 4 bases from V and 7 bases from J; bases unmatched to any gene: 5. This chain's CDR3 is CASSSQGAGGYTF. DNA for the CDR3: TGTGCCAGCAGTTCCCAGGGGGCGGGTGGCTACACCTTC.

The genes are TRBV2 and TRBJ2-7; D possibly corresponds to TRBD1 (6 bases). The CDR3 runs to 13 residues. Trimming cost V 6 bases and J 0 bases, with 9 bases left between them. Germline CDR1 SNHLY, CDR2 FYNNEI. The CDR3 nucleotides read TGTGCCAGCAGCCGGGACACCTCCTACGAGCAGTACTTC. Its protein is CASSRDTSYEQYF. Full variable domain (outside the CDR3, taken from reference TRBV2 and TRBJ2-7): EPEVTQTPSHQVTQMGQEVILRCVPISNHLYFYWYRQILGQKVEFLVSFYNNEISEKSEIFDDQFSVERPDGSNFTLKIRSTKLEDSAMYFCASSRDTSYEQYFGPGTRLTVT.

V gene TRBV9 combines with J gene TRBJ2-5; 16 positions match TRBD2. Germline values: CDR1 SGDLS, CDR2 YYNGEE. The length of the CDR3 is 19 residues. Trimming removed 3 bases from V and 4 bases from J; junction bases left unmatched: 12. CDR3 nucleotides: TGTGCCAGCAGCGCTCGAGGGACTAGCGGGGGGGCCTTTTTAGAGACCCAGTACTTC. This gives the protein CASSARGTSGGAFLETQYF.

This clone occurred once. The CDR3 nucleotides are TGTGCCAGCAGGACTGGACTCGCGACCTACAATGAGCAGTTCTTC. As protein: CASRTGLATYNEQFF. The gene calls are TRBV6-6 and TRBJ2-1, with D perhaps matching TRBD2 (5 bases). The germline V gene has CDR1 MNHNY and CDR2 SVGAGI (reference sequence). V was cut by 6 bases and J by 2 bases, with 14 bases left in between. This CDR3 is 15 amino acids long.

The chain uses TRBV7-8 and TRBJ2-7; 7 nucleotides match TRBD1. J lost 2 bases, V lost 5 bases, and 3 bases had no gene match. Germline lookup yields CDR1 SGHVS and CDR2 FQNEAQ. CDR3 length: 13 amino acids. For the CDR3, the DNA is TGTGCCAGCAGCCGGACAGGCGCCTACGAGCAGTACTTC. Amino acid sequence: CASSRTGAYEQYF. Full variable domain (remainder filled in from reference TRBV7-8 and TRBJ2-7): GAGVSQSPRYKVAKRGQDVALRCDPISGHVSLFWYQQALGQGPEFLTYFQNEAQLDKSGLPSDRFFAERPEGSVSTLKIQRTQQEDSAVYLCASSRTGAYEQYFGPGTRLTVT.

The CDR3 spells CATSRVSGRNYNEQFF. For the CDR3, the DNA is TGTGCCACCAGCAGGGTTAGCGGGAGGAACTACAATGAGCAGTTCTTC. The J gene is TRBJ2-1, the V gene TRBV15, with 10 bases identical to TRBD2. There are 16 residues in the CDR3. J was trimmed by 3 bases and V by 3 bases; bases with no gene match: 5. The germline CDR1 and CDR2 sequences are LNHNV and YYDKDF (reference sequence).

In its sample, this clone was seen a few times. The J gene is TRBJ1-6, the V gene TRBV6-1; D ambiguous. The germline V gene encodes CDR1 MNHNS and CDR2 SASEGT. V was shortened by 4 bases and J by 4 bases, with 14 bases between the two germline ends. The length of the CDR3 is 16 residues. CDR3 loop: CASSAQDRSYNSPLHF. CDR3 coding DNA: TGTGCCAGCAGTGCCCAGGATCGTAGTTATAATTCACCCCTCCACTTT.

The V gene is TRBV5-4, the J gene TRBJ2-3; 11 nucleotides agree with TRBD2. Germline trimming cut 0 bases from V and 2 bases from J; bases unmatched to any gene: 2. This CDR3 is 16 amino acids long. From germline, CDR1 is SGHNT and CDR2 YYREEE (reference sequence). The CDR3 here is CASSLGTSGFTDTQYF. CDR3 DNA sequence: TGTGCCAGCAGCTTGGGGACTAGCGGGTTCACAGATACGCAGTATTTT.

The V call is TRBV7-3, the J call TRBJ2-1; 15 nucleotides line up with TRBD2. The germline V gene encodes CDR1 SGHTA and CDR2 FQGTGA. V lost 4 bases and J lost 9; bases outside the gene matches: 10. This CDR3 region has 17 residues. The CDR3 here is CASSSLGLAGGQAEQFF. CDR3 bases: TGTGCCAGCAGCTCCCTTGGACTAGCGGGAGGGCAAGCTGAGCAGTTCTTC.

The V gene is TRBV18, the J gene TRBJ2-7; TRBD1 matches at 7 bases. Germline loops: CDR1 KGHSH, CDR2 LQKENI. The length of the CDR3 is 14 residues. Trimming removed 3 bases from V and 2 bases from J; junction bases left unmatched: 4. CDR3 residues: CASSPRDSPYEQYF. In nucleotides, the CDR3 is TGTGCCAGCTCACCCAGGGACAGCCCCTACGAGCAGTACTTC.

V usage is TRBV9 and J usage is TRBJ2-2, with TRBD2 matching 11 bases. V was pared by 6 bases and J by 6 bases, with 7 bases of the junction left unmatched. CDR1 is SGDLS and CDR2 is YYNGEE in the germline V gene. The CDR3 runs to 15 residues. The CDR3 loop reads CASNPTSGRSGELFF. The CDR3 DNA reads as TGTGCCAGCAACCCAACTAGCGGGAGATCCGGGGAGCTGTTTTTT.

The chain joins TRBV5-1 to TRBJ2-1; 10 bases are shared with TRBD1. This CDR3 comprises 15 residues. Germline CDR1 and CDR2: SGHRS and YFSETQ. V lost 4 bases and J lost 3; bases outside the gene matches: 4. The CDR3 loop is CASSPGTGDYNEQFF. The CDR3 coding sequence is TGCGCCAGCAGCCCCGGGACAGGGGACTACAATGAGCAGTTCTTC.

The V gene is TRBV28, the J gene TRBJ1-2; no firm D call. The germline V gene encodes CDR1 MDHEN and CDR2 SYDVKM. Trimming pared 1 base from V and 2 bases from J, leaving 8 bases between. The CDR3 consists of 14 residues. DNA for the CDR3: TGTGCCAGCAGTTTATACAGTGTGAACTATGGCTACACCTTC. This translates into CASSLYSVNYGYTF.

This clone has only a few counts. The gene calls are TRBV15 and TRBJ1-2; D unclear. This CDR3 region has 13 residues. CDR1 is LNHNV and CDR2 is YYDKDF in the germline V gene (reference sequence). V was pared by 5 bases and J by 2 bases, with 9 bases between. The CDR3 loop is CATSAEWNYGYTF. The CDR3 DNA reads TGTGCCACCAGCGCGGAGTGGAACTATGGCTACACCTTC. The full variable domain, its missing parts supplied by reference TRBV15 and TRBJ1-2, is DAMVIQNPRYQVTQFGKPVTLSCSQTLNHNVMYWYQQKSSQAPKLLFHYYDKDFNNEADTPDNFQSRRPNTSFCFLDIRSPGLGDTAMYLCATSAEWNYGYTFGSGTRLTVV.

The chain carries TRBV28 and TRBJ2-3, with 7 bases aligning to TRBD2. The germline V gene encodes CDR1 MDHEN and CDR2 SYDVKM. The CDR3 runs to 15 residues. V gave up 7 bases and J gave up 0 bases; unmatched junction bases: 7. The DNA for the CDR3 is TGTGCCAGCAATCTACTAGCGACTAGCACAGATACGCAGTATTTT. Its translation is CASNLLATSTDTQYF.

The gene calls are TRBV29-1 and TRBJ2-7; D ambiguous. Germline lookup yields CDR1 SQVTM and CDR2 ANQGSEA. Trimming stripped 4 bases from V and 0 bases from J, with 7 bases between. The CDR3 has 12 residues. CDR3 sequence: CSVVEPSYEQYF. In nucleotides, the CDR3 is TGCAGCGTTGTTGAGCCCTCCTACGAGCAGTACTTC.